This T cell receptor beta chain was identified in a study of T-cell memory formation after mild COVID-19. Study-wide background: Among the donors, TCR clusters were largely specific to each donor. Study results and caveats: From day 15 to 85, contracting clones were balanced between CD4 and CD8, whereas later expanders leaned toward CD4+.

In regard to this clonotype: Antigen unknown.

Germline lookup yields CDR1 LGHDT and CDR2 YNNKEL (reference sequence). The J segment lost 1 base and the V segment lost 4 bases, leaving 6 bases of the junction unmatched. The length of the CDR3 is 15 residues. TCRdb passed the 5' RACE reads through MiXCR, listing each CDR3 protein once. This repertoire shows hundreds of thousands of distinct CDR3 sequences, 13% to 15% found once; its top ten account for less than 25%. Sequencing was done on a sample of PBMCs or a T cell subset sorted from them (not recorded which). This receptor was taken from a man aged 18 to 29 who had mild COVID-19 (a few samples of this study predate the infection). Cell type and time point are not known. The gene calls are TRBV3-1 and TRBJ2-5, with 7 bases matching TRBD2. The CDR3 sequence: CASSPRGGGQETQYF. The CDR3 coding sequence is TGTGCCAGCAGCCCCCGGGGCGGGGGCCAAGAGACCCAGTACTTC.